Presented here are 26 T cell receptor beta chains from one specimen sequenced in a study of technical replicates of blood from a few donors. Repertoires were generated with immunoSEQ multiplex PCR, while TCRdb's copy carries only in-frame clones and drops some. The table shows 91,000 or so clones, with approximately 94% occurring only once. Sequencing was carried out using T cells isolated from PBMCs. The receptors stem from a human donor in good health.

The rearrangement joins TRBV28 to TRBJ1-5; no clear D. The V gene's germline CDR1 is MDHEN and CDR2 SYDVKM. V was cut by 2 bases and J by 1 base, with 9 bases left in between. The CDR3 totals 15 residues. This CDR3 is CASSLDSGSNQPQHF. Here the CDR3 DNA reads TGTGCCAGCAGTTTAGACTCGGGGAGCAATCAGCCCCAGCATTTT.

The rearrangement joins TRBV9 to TRBJ2-3; 7 bases are a match to TRBD2. CDR3 length equals 17 residues. The V gene's germline CDR1 is SGDLS and CDR2 YYNGEE. With 0 bases clipped from V and 4 bases from J, the junction kept 11 bases outside the gene matches. CDR3 protein: CASSVVYPGGGPDTQYF. The DNA of the CDR3 is TGTGCCAGCAGCGTAGTATATCCGGGGGGTGGCCCAGATACGCAGTATTTT.

J is TRBJ2-1 and V is TRBV5-8, with D possibly being TRBD2 (5 bases). The CDR3 length is 13 residues. Per germline, CDR1 SGHTS and CDR2 YDEGEE. V was trimmed by 6 bases and J by 3 bases, leaving 10 bases between them. CDR3 sequence (DNA): TGTGCCAGCATTACCGGACTCTACAATGAGCAGTTCTTC. Protein sequence: CASITGLYNEQFF.

The chain carries TRBV9 and TRBJ2-3, with 7 bases matching TRBD2. This CDR3 has 19 residues. V trimming: 0 bases; J trimming: 0 bases; junction bases outside the gene matches: 13. Germline V gives CDR1 SGDLS, CDR2 YYNGEE. The DNA of the CDR3 is TGTGCCAGCAGCGTAGTCGCGGGGAGGGGAAGCGGGAGCACAGATACGCAGTATTTT. It specifies CASSVVAGRGSGSTDTQYF. The complete variable domain, with remaining parts taken from reference TRBV9 and TRBJ2-3, reads DSGVTQTPKHLITATGQRVTLRCSPRSGDLSVYWYQQSLDQGLQFLIQYYNGEERAKGNILERFSAQQFPDLHSELNLSSLELGDSALYFCASSVVAGRGSGSTDTQYFGPGTRLTVL.

The V gene is TRBV29-1, the J gene TRBJ2-1; TRBD1 aligns across 7 bases. V shed 6 bases and J 3 bases; nucleotides not matched to a gene: 8. The germline gives CDR1 SQVTM, CDR2 ANQGSEA. The CDR3 extends over 14 amino acids. Written as DNA, the CDR3 is TGCAGCGTCCCGGGACAGCGCTTCTACAATGAGCAGTTCTTC. It yields the protein CSVPGQRFYNEQFF.

The rearrangement joins TRBV14 to TRBJ2-2, with D perhaps matching TRBD1 (5 bases). V lost 0 bases and J lost 5, with 13 bases in between. CDR1 and CDR2 (germline): SGHDN, FVKESK. CDR3 length equals 16 residues. CDR3 residues: CASSQDQGWGTGELFF. The DNA of the CDR3 is TGTGCCAGCAGCCAAGATCAGGGTTGGGGAACCGGGGAGCTGTTTTTT.

The chain has TRBV9 and TRBJ2-1; D is unclear. This CDR3 comprises 13 residues. CDR1 is SGDLS, CDR2 YYNGEE, per germline. Trimming took off 0 bases at V and 5 bases at J, with 6 bases between the two ends. CDR3: CASSVGLNNEQFF. CDR3 bases: TGTGCCAGCAGCGTAGGACTGAACAATGAGCAGTTCTTC.

This chain connects TRBV25-1 to TRBJ2-1; TRBD2 agrees at 7 bases. With V trimmed by 0 bases and J by 0 bases, 8 bases remained unmatched. Germline V gene data show CDR1 as MGHDK and CDR2 as SYGVNS. The CDR3 runs 18 residues. CDR3 loop: CASSEYVGRGSSYNEQFF. The CDR3 DNA reads TGTGCCAGCAGTGAATATGTGGGGCGCGGGAGCTCCTACAATGAGCAGTTCTTC.

The V call is TRBV10-2, the J call TRBJ1-3; perhaps TRBD1 as D (6 bases). Trimming shortened V by 0 bases and J by 0 bases, and 9 bases separated the two germline ends. Germline CDR1 is WSHSY and CDR2 is SAAADI. The length of the CDR3 is 16 residues. The CDR3 nucleotides are TGCGCCAGCAGTGAGTCACAGGGTAACTCTGGAAACACCATATATTTT. It yields the protein CASSESQGNSGNTIYF.

The rearrangement joins TRBV19 to TRBJ1-5; perhaps TRBD1 as D (6 bases). The germline V gene has CDR1 LNHDA and CDR2 SQIVND (reference sequence). V was cut by 5 bases and J by 7 bases, with 12 bases left in between. This CDR3 has 13 amino acids. The CDR3 DNA is TGTGCCAGTAGTCTGGGGGCCAGGCAGCCCCAGCATTTT. The encoded protein is CASSLGARQPQHF.

This clone was counted once. V gene TRBV19 combines with J gene TRBJ1-5; no definite D call. V shed 5 bases and J shed 0 bases, with 8 bases lying between them. CDR1 is LNHDA and CDR2 is SQIVND in the germline V gene (reference sequence). This CDR3 spans 14 amino acids. Here the CDR3 reads CASSQTSSNQPQHF. The CDR3 DNA sequence: TGTGCCAGTAGTCAGACAAGTAGCAATCAGCCCCAGCATTTT.

This rearrangement joins TRBV18 to TRBJ1-1; no clear D gene. The V gene lost 2 bases and the J gene lost 0 bases, with 4 bases spanning the gap. Germline CDR1 KGHSH, CDR2 LQKENI. The CDR3 extends over 13 amino acids. CDR3 in DNA: TGTGCCAGCTCACCAGACATGAACACTGAAGCTTTCTTT. Encoded protein: CASSPDMNTEAFF.

This clone was observed once. The gene calls are TRBV2 and TRBJ2-7; 7 nucleotides line up with TRBD1. V dropped 4 bases and J dropped 2; count of bases not matched to a gene: 5. The CDR3 length is 14 residues. Germline CDR1 is SNHLY and CDR2 is FYNNEI. The CDR3 here is CASSGTGLTYEQYF. The CDR3 DNA sequence: TGTGCCAGCAGTGGGACAGGTTTAACCTACGAGCAGTACTTC. The full variable domain, rest sourced from reference TRBV2 and TRBJ2-7, is EPEVTQTPSHQVTQMGQEVILRCVPISNHLYFYWYRQILGQKVEFLVSFYNNEISEKSEIFDDQFSVERPDGSNFTLKIRSTKLEDSAMYFCASSGTGLTYEQYFGPGTRLTVT.

CDR3 nucleotide sequence: TGTGCCAGCAGCCTTAGTCTCACGGCTAGCGGGAGGTCAGATACGCAGTATTTT. It is translated as CASSLSLTASGRSDTQYF. The rearrangement joins TRBV7-7 to TRBJ2-3, with 11 bases aligning to TRBD2. Unmatched junction bases numbered 14, after V lost 5 bases and J lost 4 bases. Germline V lookup: CDR1 SSHAT, CDR2 FNYEAQ (reference sequence). This CDR3 contains 18 residues.

The chain employs TRBV5-1 and TRBJ2-7; D might be TRBD2 (5 bases). CDR3 length: 11 amino acids. The V end lost 5 bases, the J end lost 7 bases, and 10 bases lay between the germline ends. From germline, CDR1 is SGHRS and CDR2 YFSETQ. The CDR3 loop is CASRGSGEQYF. The CDR3 bases are TGCGCCAGCAGAGGGTCGGGAGAGCAGTACTTC.

CDR3 DNA: TGTGCCATCAGTGAGTCGAGGCAGCTCGCAGATACGCAGTATTTT. It translates to CAISESRQLADTQYF. The chain employs TRBV10-3 and TRBJ2-3; no firm D call. From germline, CDR1 is ENHRY and CDR2 SYGVKD. CDR3 length equals 15 residues. V dropped 0 bases and J dropped 4 bases, with 11 bases sitting between them.

V and J are TRBV19 and TRBJ1-1; 8 nucleotides align to TRBD1. The CDR3 sequence is 17 residues long. CDR1 LNHDA and CDR2 SQIVND come from the germline V gene (reference sequence). V trimming: 5 bases; J trimming: 2 bases; junction bases outside the gene matches: 13. CDR3 coding DNA: TGTGCCAGTAGTGGGAGGGACAGGTTCGGTACAAACACTGAAGCTTTCTTT. It is translated as CASSGRDRFGTNTEAFF. Supplemented by reference TRBV19 and TRBJ1-1, the full variable domain reads DGGITQSPKYLFRKEGQNVTLSCEQNLNHDAMYWYRQDPGQGLRLIYYSQIVNDFQKGDIAEGYSVSREKKESFPLTVTSAQKNPTAFYLCASSGRDRFGTNTEAFFGQGTRLTVV.

The chain is built from TRBV4-3 and TRBJ1-1, with 7 bases that match TRBD1. V shed 0 bases, J shed 11 bases, and the junction held 6 bases outside the gene matches. The CDR3 totals 13 residues. The germline gives CDR1 LGHNA, CDR2 YSLEER. The CDR3: CASSQDTGVQAFF. The CDR3 nucleotides are TGCGCCAGCAGCCAAGATACAGGGGTTCAGGCTTTCTTT.

The chain employs TRBV27 and TRBJ2-7, with TRBD1 matching 9 bases. The germline V gene has CDR1 MNHEY and CDR2 SMNVEV (reference sequence). CDR3 length equals 15 residues. V was pared by 6 bases and J by 4 bases, with 10 bases of the junction left unmatched. This chain's CDR3 is CASRQTGTGSYEQYF. CDR3 bases: TGTGCCAGCAGGCAGACCGGGACAGGGTCATACGAGCAGTACTTC.

This chain links TRBV7-2 with TRBJ2-1, with 7 bases that match TRBD1. Germline-derived CDR1 and CDR2 are SGHTA and FQGNSA. V was pared by 5 bases and J by 3 bases, with 4 bases of the junction left unmatched. The CDR3 runs to 14 residues. The CDR3 region has the DNA TGTGCCAGCAGCCGCCGGGACAGCTACAATGAGCAGTTCTTC. Encoded protein: CASSRRDSYNEQFF. Full variable domain (outside the CDR3, taken from reference TRBV7-2 and TRBJ2-1): GAGVSQSPSNKVTEKGKDVELRCDPISGHTALYWYRQSLGQGLEFLIYFQGNSAPDKSGLPSDRFSAERTGGSVSTLTIQRTQQEDSAVYLCASSRRDSYNEQFFGPGTRLTVL.

The chain combines TRBV20-1 with TRBJ2-3, with D hard to call. Trimming removed 3 bases from V and 5 bases from J, with 3 bases in between. There are 10 residues in the CDR3. CDR1 and CDR2 from the germline V gene are DFQATT and SNEGSKA (reference sequence). CDR3 sequence reads: CSARRDTQYF. The DNA for the CDR3 is TGCAGTGCTAGGAGAGATACGCAGTATTTT.

The chain uses TRBV7-9 and TRBJ2-1; D ambiguous. Germline CDR1 and CDR2: SEHNR and FQNEAQ (reference sequence). V lost 11 bases and J 10 bases, leaving 18 bases between the germline ends. The CDR3 totals 12 residues. The CDR3 here is CAPSMVLREQFF. The CDR3 DNA reads TGTGCCCCCTCGATGGTCTTGCGGGAGCAGTTCTTC.

This chain uses TRBV28 with TRBJ1-1; D may be TRBD1 (5 bases). Trimming took off 5 bases at V and 4 bases at J, with 11 bases between the two ends. Germline V gene sequence: CDR1 MDHEN, CDR2 SYDVKM. The CDR3 spans 13 residues. The CDR3 sequence: CASSEGAPTEAFF. The CDR3 nucleotides are TGTGCCAGCAGTGAAGGGGCCCCCACTGAAGCTTTCTTT.

This rearrangement joins TRBV27 to TRBJ2-1, with no clear D. The CDR3 consists of 14 residues. Trimming pared 4 bases from V and 5 bases from J, leaving 12 bases between. Germline V gene data show CDR1 as MNHEY and CDR2 as SMNVEV (reference sequence). The CDR3 DNA follows: TGTGCCAGCAGTTCCCCGACTCAGAACAATGAGCAGTTCTTC. Residues: CASSSPTQNNEQFF.

The chain recombines TRBV5-1 with TRBJ1-1; 7 bases line up with TRBD1. Germline V CDR1 and CDR2: SGHRS, YFSETQ. CDR3 length equals 15 residues. V shed 6 bases, J shed 3 bases, and the junction held 11 bases outside the gene matches. The DNA of the CDR3 is TGCGCCAGCACCAAACTGACTACAGGGGACACTGAAGCTTTCTTT. This gives the protein CASTKLTTGDTEAFF.

The chain couples TRBV6-5 to TRBJ1-4; unclear D gene. Germline V gene sequence: CDR1 MNHEY, CDR2 SVGAGI. V shed 6 bases and J shed 7 bases, with 12 bases lying between them. The CDR3 spans 13 residues. The CDR3 sequence: CASSRDRGEKLFF. DNA for the CDR3: TGTGCCAGCAGCCGCGACCGAGGTGAAAAACTGTTTTTT.